The 18 T cell receptor beta chains presented below share a single source sample, sequenced in a study of blood T cell repertoires in COVID-19. Only in-frame clones appear in the TCRdb table, and some are missing; sequencing was by immunoSEQ multiplex PCR. The data show about 350,000 clones, 80% to 90% seen once. Sequenced sample: peripheral blood. The source of these receptors is a man aged 30 to 45 with COVID-19, enrolled during active disease.

This chain links TRBV7-6 with TRBJ2-5; TRBD2 aligns across 13 bases. The CDR3 length is 15 residues. Germline V gene lookup returns CDR1 SGHVS and CDR2 FNYEAQ. V lost 5 bases and J lost 7; bases outside the gene matches: 7. CDR3 region: CASSLGTSGAGTQYF. CDR3 nucleotides: TGTGCCAGCAGCCTAGGGACTAGCGGGGCCGGGACCCAGTACTTC. Complete variable domain (other parts from reference TRBV7-6 and TRBJ2-5): GAGVSQSPRYKVTKRGQDVALRCDPISGHVSLYWYRQALGQGPEFLTYFNYEAQQDKSGLPNDRFSAERPEGSISTLTIQRTEQRDSAMYRCASSLGTSGAGTQYFGPGTRLLVL.

This chain joins TRBV7-3 and TRBJ1-3; unclear D gene. Germline V lookup: CDR1 SGHTA, CDR2 FQGTGA. The CDR3 sequence is 13 residues long. V gave up 5 bases and J gave up 0 bases, with 5 bases separating them. CDR3 protein: CASSRSSGNTIYF. In DNA, the CDR3 is TGTGCCAGCAGCAGGAGCTCTGGAAACACCATATATTTT.

This chain uses TRBV19 with TRBJ2-7, with TRBD1 matching 7 bases. This CDR3 has 12 residues. Trimming cost V 6 bases and J 3 bases; bases outside gene matches: 2. The germline V gene has CDR1 LNHDA and CDR2 SQIVND (reference sequence). CDR3 region: CASSPGGYEQYF. The DNA for the CDR3 is TGTGCCAGTAGCCCAGGGGGCTACGAGCAGTACTTC. Using reference TRBV19 and TRBJ2-7 for the parts outside the CDR3, the full variable domain is DGGITQSPKYLFRKEGQNVTLSCEQNLNHDAMYWYRQDPGQGLRLIYYSQIVNDFQKGDIAEGYSVSREKKESFPLTVTSAQKNPTAFYLCASSPGGYEQYFGPGTRLTVT.

This clone was seen once. The rearrangement uses TRBV21-1 and TRBJ1-2; the table gives TRBD1 as D, unverified against the DNA. TRBV21-1 is a pseudogene locus. The CDR3 has 18 amino acids. CDR3 coding DNA: TGTGCCAGCAGCAACTTCCCAACCGGGGGACAGGGGGCGCCTGGCTACACCTTC. Translation: CASSNFPTGGQGAPGYTF.

The sample holds one count of this clone. V gene TRBV5-5 combines with J gene TRBJ2-7; TRBD1 might be the D (7 bases). The CDR3 runs 15 residues. Germline V gene data show CDR1 as SGHKS and CDR2 as YYEKEE (reference sequence). V gave up 4 bases and J gave up 2 bases, with 16 bases separating them. The CDR3 DNA sequence: TGTGCCAGCAGCACCCAGGGGGGAACAACCTACGAGCAGTACTTC. Protein sequence: CASSTQGGTTYEQYF.

This rearrangement joins TRBV6-5 to TRBJ2-7, with 12 bases that match TRBD2. With V trimmed by 0 bases and J by 8 bases, 2 bases remained unmatched. The CDR3 totals 14 residues. The germline V gene encodes CDR1 MNHEY and CDR2 SVGAGI. The CDR3 DNA sequence: TGTGCCAGCAGTTACTCTGGACTAGCGGGACAGCAGTACTTC. This sequence encodes CASSYSGLAGQQYF.

The CDR3 region is CASSIQGSTDTQYF. The CDR3 DNA follows: TGTGCCAGTAGCATACAGGGGAGCACAGATACGCAGTATTTT. V usage is TRBV19 and J usage is TRBJ2-3; 7 bases line up with TRBD1. The CDR3 totals 14 residues. Germline loops: CDR1 LNHDA, CDR2 SQIVND (reference sequence). Trimming cost V 6 bases and J 0 bases; bases outside gene matches: 3. The entire variable domain, with the rest obtained from reference TRBV19 and TRBJ2-3, is as follows: DGGITQSPKYLFRKEGQNVTLSCEQNLNHDAMYWYRQDPGQGLRLIYYSQIVNDFQKGDIAEGYSVSREKKESFPLTVTSAQKNPTAFYLCASSIQGSTDTQYFGPGTRLTVL.

This chain connects TRBV4-3 to TRBJ2-1; TRBD1 matches at 9 bases. CDR1 is LGHNA, CDR2 YSLEER, per germline. J gave up 6 bases and V 0 bases, and 9 bases lay outside the gene matches. The CDR3 has 17 amino acids. CDR3 nucleotides: TGCGCCAGCAGCCAAGATCCACAGGGGGCTTCCATCAATGAGCAGTTCTTC. Translated, it gives CASSQDPQGASINEQFF.

The chain combines TRBV24-1 with TRBJ1-2; 7 positions match TRBD1. This CDR3 has 16 residues. V dropped 3 bases and J dropped 5; count of bases not matched to a gene: 11. CDR1 and CDR2 (germline): KGHDR, SFDVKD. CDR3 protein: CATSDITGAPSYGYTF. The CDR3 DNA sequence: TGTGCCACCAGTGATATAACAGGGGCCCCCTCATATGGCTACACCTTC.

The V call is TRBV28, the J call TRBJ2-3; D remains unclear. In germline, CDR1 is MDHEN, CDR2 SYDVKM. V dropped 1 base and J dropped 1 base, with 3 bases sitting between them. The CDR3 runs 13 residues. The CDR3 nucleotides are TGTGCCAGCAGTTTATCTGGCACAGATACGCAGTATTTT. It codes for CASSLSGTDTQYF.

This sequence joins TRBV18 and TRBJ2-5; 10 bases fit TRBD2. CDR1 is KGHSH and CDR2 is LQKENI in the germline V gene. The trim removed 2 bases at V and 2 bases at J, leaving 2 bases unmatched. The CDR3 loop spans 15 amino acids. CDR3 nucleotide sequence: TGTGCCAGCTCACCAGGACTAGCGGTTCAAGAGACCCAGTACTTC. Translation: CASSPGLAVQETQYF.

V is TRBV9 and J is TRBJ1-5, with TRBD1 matching 11 bases. The trim removed 4 bases at V and 5 bases at J, leaving 8 bases unmatched. CDR3 length equals 16 residues. CDR1 is SGDLS and CDR2 is YYNGEE in the germline V gene. The CDR3 DNA follows: TGTGCCAGCAGCCCGGGACAGGGGGGACTGGATCAGCCCCAGCATTTT. Translating gives CASSPGQGGLDQPQHF.

This clone was counted once. Compared with germline, one end of the junction differs, possibly owing to a read error. This CDR3 is also generated by other DNA sequences in the sample. The rearrangement links TRBV2 to TRBJ1-1, with 8 bases fitting TRBD1. This CDR3 has 16 residues. In germline, CDR1 is SNHLY, CDR2 FYNNEI. The CDR3 DNA is TGTGCCAGCAGCGAAGACAGGGGAAGGATTGACACTGAAGCTTTCTTT. Translated: CASSEDRGRIDTEAFF.

Of note for this clone: Other nucleotide sequences from this sample produce the same CDR3. This chain links TRBV27 with TRBJ1-2, with D maybe TRBD1 (6 bases). With 3 bases removed from V and 2 bases from J, the gap between germline ends came to 7 bases. There are 13 residues in the CDR3. Germline CDR1 and CDR2: MNHEY and SMNVEV (reference sequence). CDR3 sequence: CASSFRGNYGYTF. In nucleotides, the CDR3 is TGTGCCAGCAGTTTTAGGGGGAACTATGGCTACACCTTC.

This clone was counted between two and nine times. The chain uses TRBV27 and TRBJ2-7, with a weak D call TRBD1 (6 bases). The CDR3 is 17 residues long. Germline CDR1 and CDR2: MNHEY and SMNVEV (reference sequence). Trimming removed 2 bases at V and 4 bases at J, with 21 bases between. The CDR3 nucleotides are TGTGCCAGCAGTTTAGTCCTACCACAGGGCCAATATTACGAGCAGTACTTC. Translated, it gives CASSLVLPQGQYYEQYF.

This clone was recorded a few times. The V and J genes are TRBV2 and TRBJ1-6; D gene uncertain. Germline CDR1 is SNHLY and CDR2 is FYNNEI. The CDR3 has 15 residues. V shed 0 bases and J shed 9 bases, with 12 bases lying between them. The CDR3 nucleotides are TGTGCCAGCAGTGAAGCGGTGGGAGAGGTTTCACCCCTCCACTTT. It translates to CASSEAVGEVSPLHF.

The V gene is TRBV4-1, the J gene TRBJ2-1; 13 bases agree with TRBD2. Trimming removed 1 base from V and 6 bases from J; junction bases left unmatched: 0. The CDR3 sequence is 15 residues long. The V gene's germline CDR1 is MGHRA and CDR2 YSYEKL. The CDR3 loop reads CASSQGTSGSNEQFF. Written as DNA, the CDR3 is TGCGCCAGCAGCCAAGGGACTAGCGGGAGCAATGAGCAGTTCTTC.

The chain links TRBV6-5 to TRBJ1-1; maybe TRBD1 (5 bases). The ends were cut back, 5 bases at V and 5 bases at J, with 12 bases in the middle. Per germline, CDR1 MNHEY and CDR2 SVGAGI. The CDR3 is 13 residues long. The CDR3 loop reads CASSNYRGTEAFF. The CDR3 DNA sequence: TGTGCCAGCAGTAACTACCGGGGGACTGAAGCTTTCTTT.